The 2 T cell receptor beta chains presented below share a single source sample, sequenced in a study of blood T cell repertoires in COVID-19. Sequencing used immunoSEQ multiplex PCR; TCRdb keeps in-frame clones, though not all of them. The sample carries 200,000 to 250,000 clones, 65% to 90% recorded once. Sequenced input: peripheral blood. All receptors come from a woman between 70 and 85 years old with COVID-19, enrolled during active disease.

This clone has a single count. The chain links TRBV7-2 to TRBJ1-2, with unresolved D. The V end was cut by 2 bases, the J end by 4 bases, with 8 bases between. The CDR3 spans 13 residues. CDR1 and CDR2 from the germline V gene are SGHTA and FQGNSA. CDR3 coding DNA: TGTGCCAGCAGCTTATCACATTTCTATGGCTACACCTTC. Translation gives CASSLSHFYGYTF.

This clone was detected only a few times. The chain has TRBV19 and TRBJ1-3; tentatively, D is TRBD1 (6 bases). The CDR3 is made up of 14 amino acids. Germline-derived CDR1 and CDR2 are LNHDA and SQIVND (reference sequence). V lost 7 bases, J lost 0 bases, and 10 bases lay in between. The CDR3 region is CASNQDSSGNTIYF. CDR3 nucleotides: TGTGCCAGTAATCAGGACAGCTCTGGAAACACCATATATTTT.